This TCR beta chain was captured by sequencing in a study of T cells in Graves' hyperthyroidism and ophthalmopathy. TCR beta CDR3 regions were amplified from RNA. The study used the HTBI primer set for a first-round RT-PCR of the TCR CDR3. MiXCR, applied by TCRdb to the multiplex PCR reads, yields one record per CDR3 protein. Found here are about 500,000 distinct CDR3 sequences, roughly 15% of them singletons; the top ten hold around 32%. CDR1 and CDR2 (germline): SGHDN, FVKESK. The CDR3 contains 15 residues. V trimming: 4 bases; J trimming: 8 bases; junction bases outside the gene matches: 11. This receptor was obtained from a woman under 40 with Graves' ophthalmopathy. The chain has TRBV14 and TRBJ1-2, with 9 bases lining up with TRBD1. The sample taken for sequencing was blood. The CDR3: CASSPTLQGARGYTF. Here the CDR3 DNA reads TGTGCCAGCAGCCCGACTCTACAGGGGGCGCGGGGCTACACCTTC.